This T cell receptor beta chain was documented in a study of cytomegalovirus exposure and HLA in healthy donors (dated by TCRdb to about 2017). About the study as a whole: An earlier analysis of some 600 of the donors reported 276 Gb of sequence data and about 120 million unique TCR beta sequences obtained from about 170 million T cells. The study aimed to test whether signatures of past pathogen exposure could be identified by cataloging public T cell receptors. In the later analysis, no new phenotypic data were used to find candidate immune exposures; instead, reliance was placed on TCR beta sequences and their occurrence across donors. An early release covering just under 650 HLA-typed donors comprised about 300 gigabases of sequencing data and approximately 80 million unique TCR sequences. The study combined high-throughput TCR immunosequencing, statistical association of individual TCRs with disease status, and machine learning to predict cytomegalovirus infection status. The number of donors typed differed by locus, with about 629-630 for A, B, C, DRB1 and DQB1, around 500 for DQA1, 600 to 610 for DPA1, and 450 to 480 for DPB1. HLA typing covered class I and class II loci at four-digit resolution. Alongside the repertoire data, information on donor age, sex, ethnicity and CMV serostatus was compiled. All discovery cohort repertoires had been generated on a single sequencing platform. A later genetic analysis used genome-wide SNP genotypes for about three fifths of the 666 donors, treating that subset as a discovery cohort. Among about 360 genotyped donors of the cohort, an average of roughly 240,000 unique TCR beta nucleotide sequences were sequenced per donor, roughly a sixth of them non-productive. A later analysis re-examined previously published TCR beta repertoires from 500 to 700 donors and added high-resolution HLA genotyping to investigate patterns of TCR occurrence. To decide whether each TCR beta V gene segment behaved as functional or pseudogenic, an earlier analysis of 587 of the donors relied on high-throughput TCR beta sequencing. About five DR-DQ haplotypes were treated as single units for association and clustering because of strong linkage in the cohort. Along with the roughly 700-subject first cohort, a separate validation cohort of more than 90 different subjects was used. Using immunosequencing, the study profiled T cell repertoires from roughly 650 subjects and related those repertoires to cytomegalovirus serostatus. The genetic ancestry cluster associated with self-reported Caucasian donors included around 76% of the 350 to 500 genotyped donors. The study at large found these results: A later genetic analysis reported fewer N-insertions in productive TCRs among donors in an Asian-associated ancestry cluster than the approximately 700-donor mean. Correlated functional status among segregating V segments might be attributable to linkage disequilibrium, but an unknown experimental factor could not be ruled out. A further reported finding was that TCR beta sequences accurately predicted the HLA-A and HLA-B alleles for most subjects in the first cohort. When HLA alleles, especially DR and DQ, strongly co-occurred, TCR associations were difficult to assign to individual alleles. According to a later analysis, TCR association rates differed among HLA loci, with DRB1 alleles showing the most associated TCRs and HLA-C alleles showing the fewest. In a later analysis, most CMV-associated TCR beta chains were found to appear HLA-restricted, with HLA associations seemingly driven largely by CMV exposure. The earlier analysis of around 600 of the donors excluded 15 to 20 rarely observed V segments, including chromosome 9 orphons, because counts were too low. In vitro tests confirmed that a few of the cytomegalovirus-associated TCR beta chains recognize cytomegalovirus antigens. V-gene and J-gene trimming of TCR beta chains was associated with a missense DCLRE1C variant in a later genetic analysis, and the association was replicated in an independent cohort. The authors suggested that the approach could potentially be extended to other disease states and immunological phenotypes. Presence/absence analyses assumed roughly uniform sequencing depth across donors, an assumption that may not hold. According to a later analysis, parvovirus B19, influenza, CMV and Epstein-Barr virus appeared linked to several top co-occurrence clusters. The classifier was reported to diagnose cytomegalovirus status with high specificity and sensitivity in both the original cohort and the validation cohort. In a later analysis, HLA-associated TCR beta chains were found to be more clonally expanded and to have lower generation probabilities than equally common non-associated chains. The sequencing pipeline was judged likely to have produced a cluster of highly shared sequence variants as a technical artifact. The study gave a list of some 150 TCR beta chains associated with cytomegalovirus. At a false discovery rate of 0.05, a later analysis linked about 17,000 TCR beta sequences to specific HLA alleles. While some public TCRs were present in many individuals, most TCR sequences turned up only very rarely across donors. Because HLA typing was missing for some donors at each locus, association tests included only the typed subset. The cohort was sequenced for TCR beta chains only, and without alpha or paired-chain data the features that could be detected were limited. In an earlier analysis of several hundred of the donors, most TCR beta V segments were observed in productive rearrangements about 87% or about 30% of the time, broadly matching IMGT annotations. CMV serostatus was the only immune exposure information available for the cohort.

On this clone itself: Its antigen remains undetermined. Base qualities are not provided; no much larger clone lies one nucleotide away.

Receptors were amplified or captured by the immunoSEQ multiplex PCR assay. The multiplex PCR relied on a mix of 60 forward primers for TCR Vbeta segments and 13 reverse primers for TCR Jbeta segments. A multiplex PCR assay on genomic DNA amplified the CDR3 region of rearranged TCR beta genes. The amplified TCR beta libraries were sequenced on the Illumina HiSeq System as 87-base-pair reads. As for the authors' bioinformatics: Across the 500 to 700 repertoires, a later analysis counted approximately 83 million unique TCR beta chains, approximately 10 million of which were shared by at least two donors. To remove PCR and sequencing errors, raw reads were error-corrected and collapsed into unique sequences using a nearest-neighbor algorithm that merged closely related sequences. Alignment of CDR3 sequences to IMGT reference sequences was used to assign V, D and J gene segments. For a sequence to be retained, a match of at least six nucleotides was required to both a V gene segment and a J gene segment. Rearrangements were classified as productive when the CDR3 lacked stop codons and remained in frame with V and J, and all other rearrangements were classified as non-productive. CDR3 was defined by IMGT convention, running from the second conserved V-encoded cysteine to the conserved J-encoded phenylalanine. The earlier analysis of about 620 of the donors excluded sequences that lacked an unambiguous match to a single V gene segment. In an earlier analysis of approximately 610 of the donors, V segments were called functional above 56.7% productive rearrangements and were called segregating when the between-donor standard deviation exceeded 5%. A statistical classification framework was built for diagnosing cytomegalovirus status from the catalog of TCR beta chain sequences. In a later analysis, TCR nucleotide sequences were compared against IMGT/GENE-DB human TR gene sequences so that V and J genes could be assigned. Using the TCRdist pipeline, a later analysis assigned CDR3 sequences along with most-parsimonious VDJ recombination scenarios. In a later analysis, every TCR beta chain was defined by the combination of its CDR3 amino acid sequence and its V-gene family, and reads without a unique V-gene family were dropped. To address suspected cross-contamination and a sequencing artifact, a later analysis removed approximately 600 highly shared, low-generation-probability nucleotide sequences. In a later analysis, a clonal expansion index was calculated for each public chain from normalized within-repertoire ranks of inferred template counts. A later analysis computed generation probabilities with a VDJ recombination model fitted to out-of-frame rearrangements, and checked the results against IGoR. A later analysis scored TCR-TCR, TCR-HLA and TCR-CMV co-occurrence with hypergeometric tests, applying a repertoire-size bias correction to TCR pairs. A later analysis estimated false discovery rates by permuting HLA or CMV assignments 20 times. In a later analysis, co-occurring TCRs were grouped with DBSCAN, and TCRdist sequence similarity was added when clustering was performed within HLA-allele-positive subsets. For co-occurrence clustering, repertoires with fewer than 30,000 or more than 120,000 public chains were excluded, along with a handful of repertoires with anomalous nucleotide sharing. The source is immuneACCESS, and TCRdb retained only in-frame sequences with V and J called. Part of the clones is not carried over; for the studies checked, unresolved V genes explain less than half of this, and the remainder is unexplained. From that table come the V and J calls and clone size; the DNA was used to work out D and trimming. The sample includes approximately 100,000 clones, with approximately 64% observed a single time. The ten largest clones add up to roughly 3.4% of the sample.

The cohort consisted of 666 healthy bone marrow donors. At the time of sampling, all cohort members were nominally healthy, though unrecorded immune exposures were likely present. The donor tested CMV seronegative, placing the donor among the 350 to 400 seronegative members of the cohort. A peripheral blood sample was provided by each donor, and peripheral blood mononuclear cells were used for TCR beta sequencing. Genomic DNA extraction from the blood cell samples was performed with the Qiagen DNeasy Blood Extraction Kit. This TCR derives from a woman between 50 and 59 years old in good health and CMV-seronegative. Sequenced: PBMCs.

In nucleotide form, the sequence is TGCGCCAGCAGCTTGGGAGGGACTTTTAATACGCAGTATTTT. The translation is CASSLGGTFNTQYF. The chain was built from TRBV5-1 and TRBJ2-3; the D gene is possibly TRBD2, with 6 bases matching. The CDR3 sequence holds 14 residues, the cysteine and phenylalanine included. Only the CDR3 part of the read is kept: 42 bases, read in frame from the first base. Looking up the germline V gene yields CDR1 SGHRS and CDR2 YFSETQ. V drops 0 bases and J drops 7 bases, leaving 12 bases in between.